One and the same sample provided the 5 T cell receptor beta chains below, sequenced in a study of blood T cell repertoires in COVID-19. Libraries were prepared by immunoSEQ multiplex PCR; TCRdb keeps only in-frame clonotypes and omits some of them. Here the sample spans about 170,000 clones, roughly 85% being singletons. The material sequenced was PBMCs or T cells enriched from blood (not recorded which). The receptors were sampled from a woman between 70 and 85 years old in a cohort exposed to, infected with or recovered from COVID-19 (not recorded which).

This clone is a singleton in its sample. V is TRBV5-1 and J is TRBJ2-5; 8 positions match TRBD2. CDR3 length: 15 residues. Germline V lookup: CDR1 SGHRS, CDR2 YFSETQ. V shed 5 bases and J 3 bases; nucleotides not matched to a gene: 9. Here the CDR3 reads CASRLAGVFKETQYF. The DNA for the CDR3 is TGCGCCAGCAGGCTAGCGGGTGTTTTTAAAGAGACCCAGTACTTC.

The genes are TRBV30 and TRBJ2-5; 9 nucleotides line up with TRBD1. J was trimmed by 5 bases and V by 2 bases; bases with no gene match: 3. The V gene's germline CDR1 is GTSNPN and CDR2 SVGIG (reference sequence). The CDR3 consists of 13 residues. CDR3 DNA: TGTGCCTGGAGTACAGGGGGCGCTGAGACCCAGTACTTC. Translated, it gives CAWSTGGAETQYF.

V and J are TRBV7-2 and TRBJ2-1; D uncertain. V shed 1 base and J shed 9 bases, with 4 bases lying between them. The germline CDR1 and CDR2 sequences are SGHTA and FQGNSA. This CDR3 is built from 11 residues. The CDR3 sequence: CASSLVSEQFF. The CDR3 coding sequence is TGTGCCAGCAGCTTAGTCAGTGAGCAGTTCTTC.

The CDR3 nucleotides read TGTGCCAGCTCACGCGGGACTAGCGGGTTCGACCCCTACGAGCAGTACTTC. Amino acid sequence: CASSRGTSGFDPYEQYF. The chain is built from TRBV18 and TRBJ2-7; 12 nucleotides align to TRBD2. Per germline, CDR1 KGHSH and CDR2 LQKENI. J was trimmed by 2 bases and V by 4 bases; bases with no gene match: 9. The CDR3 is 17 amino acids.

V usage is TRBV25-1 and J usage is TRBJ1-2, with TRBD1 matching 7 bases. The CDR3 runs 11 residues. Per germline, CDR1 MGHDK and CDR2 SYGVNS. After removal of 5 bases from V and 7 bases from J, the junction contained 1 base not matched to a gene. This CDR3 reads CASSTGVGYTF. In DNA, the CDR3 is TGTGCCAGCAGTACAGGGGTTGGCTACACCTTC.